These 31 T cell receptor beta chains were sequenced from one sample in a study of cytomegalovirus exposure and HLA in healthy donors. The PCR used 60 Vbeta and 13 Jbeta primers. Using immunoSEQ multiplex PCR, the repertoire was profiled, and TCRdb retains in-frame clones only, with some absent. The sample carries 150,000 or so clones, about four fifths recorded once. Sequenced material: PBMCs. Source of these receptors: a woman between 18 and 29 years old in good health and CMV-seropositive.

The gene calls are TRBV10-3 and TRBJ2-5, with TRBD1 as a possible D gene (6 bases). Per germline, CDR1 ENHRY and CDR2 SYGVKD. Trimming pared 8 bases from V and 10 bases from J, leaving 20 bases between. The CDR3 contains 13 residues. The CDR3 region has the DNA TGTGCCATCCAGGAGTATCCCAAGGGGGACCAGTACTTC. Its protein is CAIQEYPKGDQYF.

A remark on this clone: No DNA is shown, since the ends of the CDR3 on it are uncertain; the CDR3 is the one TCRdb lists. The CDR3 is CASSVAPGTGLGYTF. The chain has TRBV21-1 and TRBJ1-2; TRBD1 was called by the table and not checked on the DNA. TRBV21-1 is marked as a pseudogene. The CDR3 is 15 residues long, ends included.

The V call is TRBV6-5, the J call TRBJ1-5; 7 positions agree with TRBD1. Germline loops: CDR1 MNHEY, CDR2 SVGAGI. V lost 2 bases to trimming and J lost 9 bases; unmatched junction nucleotides: 4. This CDR3 has 13 amino acids. Here the CDR3 reads CASSYINRGPQHF. CDR3 in DNA: TGTGCCAGCAGTTACATAAACAGGGGGCCCCAGCATTTT.

J is TRBJ1-3 and V is TRBV28; no reliable D call. The CDR3 is 16 amino acids. CDR1 and CDR2 (germline): MDHEN, SYDVKM. V was shortened by 3 bases and J by 5 bases, with 17 bases between the two germline ends. CDR3 nucleotide sequence: TGTGCCAGCAGTTTTGTCGGGGATGAGTTTAGAAACACCATATATTTT. Translating gives CASSFVGDEFRNTIYF.

This rearrangement joins TRBV5-1 to TRBJ2-7, with D unresolved. V was shortened by 0 bases and J by 2 bases, with 6 bases between the two germline ends. CDR1 is SGHRS, CDR2 YFSETQ, per germline. The CDR3 loop spans 13 amino acids. CDR3 sequence: CASSLEIAYEQYF. The DNA of the CDR3 is TGCGCCAGCAGCTTGGAAATAGCCTACGAGCAGTACTTC. The entire variable domain, with the rest obtained from reference TRBV5-1 and TRBJ2-7, is as follows: KAGVTQTPRYLIKTRGQQVTLSCSPISGHRSVSWYQQTPGQGLQFLFEYFSETQRNKGNFPGRFSGRQFSNSRSEMNVSTLELGDSALYLCASSLEIAYEQYFGPGTRLTVT.

The rearrangement uses TRBV6-1 and TRBJ2-7; possibly TRBD2 for D (5 bases). V was clipped by 6 bases and J by 0 bases, with 12 bases between them. CDR1 and CDR2 (germline): MNHNS, SASEGT. The CDR3 totals 14 residues. The CDR3: CASSEQGSSYEQYF. In DNA form, the CDR3 reads TGTGCCAGCAGCGAGCAAGGGAGCTCCTACGAGCAGTACTTC.

V gene TRBV7-6 combines with J gene TRBJ1-6, with a weak D call TRBD1 (6 bases). This CDR3 comprises 14 residues. Germline values: CDR1 SGHVS, CDR2 FNYEAQ. V was shortened by 1 base and J by 5 bases, with 6 bases between the two germline ends. CDR3 nucleotide sequence: TGTGCCAGCAGCTTAGGACAGGATAATTCACCCCTCCACTTT. Its translation: CASSLGQDNSPLHF.

The V call is TRBV2, the J call TRBJ1-5, with D unclear. With 7 bases removed from V and 5 bases from J, the gap between germline ends came to 18 bases. CDR1 and CDR2 (germline): SNHLY, FYNNEI. This CDR3 has 15 amino acids. CDR3 nucleotide sequence: TGTGCCAGCACTCAGAGGGAGGTAGATTATCAGCCCCAGCATTTT. Its protein is CASTQREVDYQPQHF. The full variable domain, with the rest looked up from reference TRBV2 and TRBJ1-5, is EPEVTQTPSHQVTQMGQEVILRCVPISNHLYFYWYRQILGQKVEFLVSFYNNEISEKSEIFDDQFSVERPDGSNFTLKIRSTKLEDSAMYFCASTQREVDYQPQHFGDGTRLSIL.

Only one count was recorded for this clone. J is TRBJ2-1 and V is TRBV7-2; 13 bases line up with TRBD2. CDR1 is SGHTA and CDR2 is FQGNSA in the germline V gene. The CDR3 has 17 amino acids. V was clipped by 4 bases and J by 3 bases; unmatched bases: 6. DNA for the CDR3: TGTGCCAGCAGCTCCAGACTAGCGGGGGGACTCTACAATGAGCAGTTCTTC. It yields the protein CASSSRLAGGLYNEQFF.

This chain connects TRBV7-2 to TRBJ2-7; weak D call: TRBD2 (6 bases). Trimming left V 2 bases short and J 4 bases short, with 21 bases between. The CDR3 is 17 amino acids. The V gene's germline CDR1 is SGHTA and CDR2 FQGNSA. CDR3 bases: TGTGCCAGCAGCTTACATCGGGGCCCGGGAGTAGGTTACGAGCAGTACTTC. Residues: CASSLHRGPGVGYEQYF.

The sample holds a few counts of this clone. The J gene is TRBJ2-7, the V gene TRBV5-1; no reliable D call. CDR1 and CDR2 from the germline V gene are SGHRS and YFSETQ. Trimming pared 1 base from V and 0 bases from J, leaving 11 bases between. This CDR3 spans 15 amino acids. CDR3 region: CASSLSRESSYEQYF. In DNA, the CDR3 is TGCGCCAGCAGCTTGTCCCGAGAAAGCTCCTACGAGCAGTACTTC.

The chain uses TRBV7-2 and TRBJ1-1; weak D call: TRBD1 (5 bases). V lost 3 bases to trimming and J lost 6 bases, with 8 bases between them. The CDR3 length is 12 residues. Germline CDR1 is SGHTA and CDR2 is FQGNSA. CDR3 bases: TGTGCCAGCAGCTTCCAGGGTTCTGAAGCTTTCTTT. Encoded protein: CASSFQGSEAFF.

V is TRBV2 and J is TRBJ1-2, with D perhaps TRBD1 (5 bases). Trimming pared 5 bases from V and 4 bases from J, leaving 17 bases between. The germline V gene encodes CDR1 SNHLY and CDR2 FYNNEI. The CDR3 extends over 15 amino acids. CDR3 amino acids: CASSRSDSFTYGYTF. The CDR3 DNA reads as TGTGCCAGCAGTCGGTCCGACAGCTTTACCTATGGCTACACCTTC.

The chain uses TRBV10-3 and TRBJ2-5, with 7 bases that match TRBD1. The CDR3 is 15 amino acids. CDR1 and CDR2 (germline): ENHRY, SYGVKD. With V trimmed by 10 bases and J by 0 bases, 11 bases remained unmatched. This chain's CDR3 is CATTPGQRYQETQYF. Written as DNA, the CDR3 is TGTGCCACAACTCCGGGACAGAGGTACCAAGAGACCCAGTACTTC.

The rearrangement uses TRBV9 and TRBJ1-2, with D possibly TRBD1 on 6 matching bases. The CDR3 spans 14 residues. V gave up 3 bases and J gave up 9 bases, with 18 bases separating them. Germline CDR1 reads SGDLS; CDR2 reads YYNGEE. The CDR3 is CASSGGGGPRSYTF. The CDR3 bases are TGTGCCAGCAGCGGAGGGGGGGGGCCGAGGAGCTACACCTTC.

The chain is built from TRBV7-9 and TRBJ2-1; 9 bases align to TRBD2. The CDR3 spans 16 residues. The germline V gene encodes CDR1 SEHNR and CDR2 FQNEAQ (reference sequence). V gave up 5 bases and J gave up 8 bases; unmatched junction bases: 13. Here the CDR3 DNA reads TGTGCCAGCAGCCCCCGGGGCGGGGGGGCCTTGGATGAGCAGTTCTTC. This sequence encodes CASSPRGGGALDEQFF.

This chain uses TRBV11-2 with TRBJ2-3; possible D gene TRBD1, 5 bases. The V end lost 0 bases, the J end lost 0 bases, and 7 bases lay between the germline ends. Germline V gene data show CDR1 as SGHAT and CDR2 as FQNNGV. The CDR3 is 15 residues long. As DNA, the CDR3 is TGTGCCAGCAGCTTAGATGGGGCTAGCACAGATACGCAGTATTTT. It translates to CASSLDGASTDTQYF.

This chain links TRBV4-2 with TRBJ1-2, with D possibly matching TRBD1 (6 bases). This CDR3 contains 16 residues. The germline V gene has CDR1 LGHNA and CDR2 YNFKEQ. The V gene lost 3 bases and the J gene lost 0 bases, with 14 bases spanning the gap. DNA of the CDR3: TGTGCCAGCAGCCAGGATAGGGACATATCTAACTATGGCTACACCTTC. Its translation: CASSQDRDISNYGYTF.

The gene calls are TRBV4-3 and TRBJ2-5; no clear D. The CDR3 contains 14 residues. V was clipped by 1 base and J by 5 bases, with 11 bases between them. Per the germline V gene, CDR1 is LGHNA and CDR2 is YSLEER. For the CDR3, the DNA is TGCGCCAGCAGCCAAGGAGTAATGGGCGAGACCCAGTACTTC. Translating it yields CASSQGVMGETQYF.

This clone was detected a few times. This chain joins TRBV11-3 and TRBJ2-1, with D uncertain. Looked up from germline, CDR1 is SGHNT and CDR2 is YENEEA. CDR3 length: 16 amino acids. Trimming stripped 3 bases from V and 0 bases from J, with 12 bases between. For the CDR3, the DNA is TGTGCCAGCAGCTTTGGTGATAGTATCTCCTACAATGAGCAGTTCTTC. This encodes CASSFGDSISYNEQFF.

This chain connects TRBV10-3 to TRBJ2-6; D uncertain. V was clipped by 6 bases and J by 0 bases, with 6 bases between them. Germline CDR1 reads ENHRY; CDR2 reads SYGVKD. This CDR3 comprises 14 residues. The CDR3 DNA reads as TGTGCCATCAGGAGGATCTCTGGGGCCAACGTCCTGACTTTC. The encoded protein is CAIRRISGANVLTF.

The V and J genes are TRBV2 and TRBJ1-6, with D possibly being TRBD1 (6 bases). The V end lost 6 bases, the J end lost 11 bases, and 17 bases lay between the germline ends. This CDR3 spans 14 amino acids. Germline lookup yields CDR1 SNHLY and CDR2 FYNNEI. This CDR3 is CASRSRTAAAPLHF. The CDR3, as DNA: TGTGCCAGCAGGTCCCGGACAGCCGCGGCACCCCTCCACTTT.

CDR3 amino acids: CASSPREGSYNEQFF. Written as DNA, the CDR3 is TGTGCCAGCAGCCCACGAGAGGGCTCCTACAATGAGCAGTTCTTC. The rearrangement joins TRBV7-9 to TRBJ2-1; tentatively, D is TRBD2 (5 bases). Trimming shortened V by 5 bases and J by 0 bases, and 11 bases separated the two germline ends. The CDR3 has 15 residues. The germline V gene has CDR1 SEHNR and CDR2 FQNEAQ (reference sequence).

This clone appeared once. This sequence joins TRBV5-6 and TRBJ1-4; D is ambiguous. The CDR3 runs to 16 residues. Trimming left V 3 bases short and J 3 bases short, with 15 bases between. Germline CDR1 is SGHDT and CDR2 is YYEEEE. The CDR3 coding sequence is TGTGCCAGCAGCTCGTCCCTAGCTGCGGCTAATGAAAAACTGTTTTTT. Protein product: CASSSSLAAANEKLFF.

The genes are TRBV21-1 and TRBJ2-5; TRBD2 is the table's D call and was not checked against the DNA. TRBV21-1 is labeled a pseudogene. The CDR3 totals 15 residues. CDR3 DNA: TGTGCCAGCAGCAACGGTCTCCGGACTAGTAGAGAGCAGTACTTC. Protein sequence: CASSNGLRTSREQYF.

V gene TRBV27 combines with J gene TRBJ2-7, with TRBD2 matching 10 bases. With 2 bases clipped from V and 2 bases from J, the junction kept 9 bases outside the gene matches. The CDR3 runs 17 residues. Germline CDR1 is MNHEY and CDR2 is SMNVEV (reference sequence). As DNA, the CDR3 is TGTGCCAGCAGTTTACGAGTGGTAGCGGGGGGTCCCTACGAGCAGTACTTC. This gives the protein CASSLRVVAGGPYEQYF.

The chain recombines TRBV7-6 with TRBJ2-7, with TRBD1 as a possible D gene (6 bases). V lost 0 bases and J lost 6, with 12 bases in between. This CDR3 contains 14 residues. The germline V gene encodes CDR1 SGHVS and CDR2 FNYEAQ. Here the CDR3 DNA reads TGTGCCAGCAGCTTAGCAGGGGGAATGGCCGAGCAGTACTTC. This gives the protein CASSLAGGMAEQYF.

V is TRBV4-2 and J is TRBJ2-5; perhaps TRBD2 as D (6 bases). The DNA end lines up better with TRBJ2-7; the J call may be wrong. Germline CDR1 reads LGHNA; CDR2 reads YNFKEQ. The CDR3 length is 15 residues. The CDR3 loop is CASSQQGLSSYEQYF. DNA of the CDR3: TGTGCCAGCAGCCAACAGGGACTCAGCTCCTACGAGCAGTACTTC.

CDR3 residues: CASSRDRGIPNEKLFF. The DNA for the CDR3 is TGTGCCAGCAGCCGGGACAGGGGGATTCCCAATGAAAAACTGTTTTTT. This chain connects TRBV5-8 to TRBJ1-4, with 11 bases fitting TRBD1. Germline CDR1 reads SGHTS; CDR2 reads YDEGEE. The junction had 7 bases not matched to a gene; V was cut back by 4 bases and J by 5 bases. The CDR3 has 16 residues. Drawing the rest from reference TRBV5-8 and TRBJ1-4, the complete variable domain is EAGVTQSPTHLIKTRGQQATLRCSPISGHTSVYWYQQALGLGLQFLLWYDEGEERNRGNFPPRFSGRQFPNYSSELNVNALELEDSALYLCASSRDRGIPNEKLFFGSGTQLSVL.

The J gene is TRBJ2-3, the V gene TRBV9, with 9 positions matching TRBD2. This CDR3 comprises 16 residues. The J segment lost 1 base and the V segment lost 0 bases, leaving 3 bases of the junction unmatched. From germline, CDR1 is SGDLS and CDR2 YYNGEE. The CDR3 loop is CASSVEERGGTDTQYF. CDR3 nucleotides: TGTGCCAGCAGCGTAGAGGAGCGGGGGGGCACAGATACGCAGTATTTT.

The V and J genes are TRBV11-3 and TRBJ2-3; TRBD2 aligns across 13 bases. The CDR3 totals 16 residues. In germline, CDR1 is SGHNT, CDR2 YENEEA. Trimming removed 6 bases from V and 1 base from J; junction bases left unmatched: 4. CDR3 in DNA: TGTGCCAGCAGTTCCGGGACTAGCGGGGGCACAGATACGCAGTATTTT. Protein: CASSSGTSGGTDTQYF.